Included here is one TCR beta chain sequence, with context. Its target is not known. A much larger clonotype is one base distant, so this may be a read error. CDR1 is SGHRS and CDR2 is YFSETQ in the germline V gene. The CDR3 loop spans 15 amino acids. A second about 7 to 11 cycle PCR used barcoded and J-beta primers. The template-switch adaptor, which had 12 random nucleotides, put a tag on each cDNA molecule. Via MiXCR, TCRdb re-called the 5' RACE reads, giving one row per CDR3 protein. The sample holds 1.5 million to 2 million distinct CDR3 sequences, 28% seen once. The people who gave samples were healthy Caucasians from Russia, aged about 6 to 95. Peripheral blood samples of around 9.3 milliliters were drawn from each donor. This sample was included in a study of blood T cells in healthy people across ages. Overall study results and limits: Strongly correlated with naive T cell percentage was TCR beta diversity.

Sequencing was carried out using blood. This chain links TRBV5-1 with TRBJ1-2, with D perhaps TRBD1 (6 bases). The TCR sequence derives from a woman aged 25 to 39 in good health. CDR3 bases: TGCACCAGCAGCCCCCGGGGGGCCACTACGTATGGCTACACCTTC. Its translation is CTSSPRGATTYGYTF.